These T cell receptor beta chains were read from a single sample in a study of blood T cells in healthy people across ages. MiXCR, applied by TCRdb to the 5' RACE reads, yields one record per CDR3 protein. The sample includes fewer than 1,200,000 distinct CDR3 sequences, under 30% of them seen just once. The sample was also linked to a second study, of T cells of mothers and their children.

The specimen was blood. These receptors all come from a girl aged 2-10 years in good health. Each CDR3 is given with its conserved first and last residue. The D gene is left open where the match is weak. Clone size is shown for a subset of rows, as once, few, many or a class of expanded clone.

d_call j_call v_call clone_size cdr3_aa cdr3_nt
NA TRBJ1-6 TRBV5-4 NA CASSSRDLILHF TGTGCCAGCAGCTCCCGGGACCTCATCCTCCACTTT
NA TRBJ2-1 TRBV29-1 few CSVASGFSYNEQFF TGCAGCGTTGCATCCGGGTTTTCCTACAATGAGCAGTTCTTC
NA TRBJ2-4 TRBV12-3/TRBV12-4 NA CASSFSRARGGNIQYF TGTGCCAGCAGTTTCTCCAGGGCCCGAGGAGGAAACATTCAGTACTTC
NA TRBJ2-3 TRBV12-3/TRBV12-4 few CASSLNGPTDTQYF TGTGCCAGCAGTCTCAACGGACCCACAGATACGCAGTATTTT
NA TRBJ1-1 TRBV11-3 NA CASSLMAPNTEAFF TGTGCCAGCAGCTTAATGGCCCCGAACACTGAAGCTTTCTTT
TRBD2 TRBJ2-5 TRBV7-2 few CASRSGVAGQETQYF TGTGCCAGCAGGTCAGGGGTAGCGGGGCAAGAGACCCAGTACTTC
TRBD1 TRBJ2-2 TRBV20-1 NA CSAQRDSYTGELFF TGCAGTGCTCAAAGGGACAGCTACACCGGGGAGCTGTTTTTT
NA TRBJ2-1 TRBV7-9 few CASSFSLGDYNEQFF TGTGCCAGCAGCTTCTCCTTGGGCGACTACAATGAGCAGTTCTTC
TRBD2 TRBJ2-1 TRBV29-1 NA CSGVAGGPFF TGCAGCGGAGTAGCGGGAGGTCCGTTCTTC
NA TRBJ2-1 TRBV9 few CASSVGPGGEQFF TGTGCCAGCAGCGTAGGCCCAGGCGGTGAGCAGTTCTTC
TRBD1 TRBJ2-1 TRBV7-3 few CASSSTGGPYDEQFF TGTGCCAGCAGCTCGACAGGGGGCCCTTACGATGAGCAGTTCTTC
NA TRBJ2-5 TRBV20-1 many CSASNPDPETQYF TGCAGTGCTTCCAATCCGGACCCCGAGACCCAGTACTTC
NA TRBJ2-2 TRBV20-1 few CSVRGWPNTGELFF TGCAGTGTTCGGGGGTGGCCAAACACCGGGGAGCTGTTTTTT
NA TRBJ2-7 TRBV6-2/TRBV6-3 NA CASSYRGRTYEQYF TGTGCCAGCAGTTACCGGGGGAGAACCTACGAGCAGTACTTC
TRBD2 TRBJ2-1 TRBV20-1 few CSAPGGSGRVSYNEQFF TGCAGTGCCCCTGGGGGGAGCGGGAGGGTCTCCTACAATGAGCAGTTCTTC
NA TRBJ1-1 TRBV4-2 few CASSPLETNTEAFF TGTGCCAGCAGTCCCCTGGAGACGAACACTGAAGCTTTCTTT
TRBD2 TRBJ2-1 TRBV3-1 NA CASSQDIGTSGSNEQFF TGTGCCAGCAGCCAAGATATCGGGACTAGCGGTTCTAATGAGCAGTTCTTC
NA TRBJ2-1 TRBV5-1 few CASSSTPQAPNEQFF TGCGCCAGCAGCTCCACGCCCCAAGCACCCAATGAGCAGTTCTTC
NA TRBJ2-1 TRBV7-9 few CASSLAVSEQFF TGTGCCAGCAGCTTAGCGGTATCTGAGCAGTTCTTC
TRBD1 TRBJ1-4 TRBV7-3 few CASSLISRQGIF TGTGCCAGCAGCTTAATCTCGAGACAGGGGATTTTT
TRBD1 TRBJ2-3 TRBV6-5 few CASTIGQGGTDTQYF TGTGCCAGCACCATAGGACAGGGGGGCACAGATACGCAGTATTTT
NA TRBJ1-4 TRBV7-2 NA CASSRSSNEKLFF TGTGCCAGCAGCCGCTCATCTAATGAAAAACTGTTTTTT
NA TRBJ1-2 TRBV6-2/TRBV6-3 NA CASSRSAGTGYGYTF TGTGCCAGCAGCCGGTCCGCTGGAACAGGGTATGGCTACACCTTC
NA TRBJ2-5 TRBV13 NA CASSFTIGVQETQYF TGTGCCAGCAGCTTTACGATTGGGGTTCAAGAGACCCAGTACTTC
TRBD1 TRBJ1-2 TRBV15 NA CATSRDFLSADRNYGYTF TGTGCCACCAGCAGAGATTTCCTGTCCGCGGACAGGAACTATGGCTACACCTTC
TRBD1 TRBJ1-6 TRBV12-3/TRBV12-4 few CASSSIGTGYNSPLHF TGTGCCAGCAGTTCGATCGGGACAGGGTATAATTCACCCCTCCACTTT
TRBD2 TRBJ2-5 TRBV6-1 few CASSATQGTSGREQHQETQYF TGTGCCAGCAGTGCCACGCAGGGGACTAGCGGGAGGGAACAACACCAAGAGACCCAGTACTTC
NA TRBJ2-7 TRBV7-2 NA CASSLANLYEQYF TGTGCCAGCAGCCTAGCGAACCTTTACGAGCAGTACTTC